In its sample, the clone carrying this T cell receptor (beta chain) was seen once. These data are taken from a study of blood T cell repertoires in COVID-19. Across the study: Spain, Italy and the United States supplied samples that represented acute and convalescent COVID-19. The analysed material was cDNA or gDNA that came from T cells, B-cell-depleted T cells, or PBMCs.

Original processing methods: Reference gene primer amplification gave estimated nucleated cell counts. Method: immunoSEQ multiplex PCR; TCRdb's copy keeps in-frame clones and lacks some. V and J calls and clone size are those listed in that table; D and trimming were worked out from the DNA. Of 150,000 to 200,000 clones listed, roughly 70% are singletons. The trim removed 3 bases at V and 4 bases at J, leaving 8 bases unmatched. This CDR3 contains 15 residues. Germline loops: CDR1 MGHRA, CDR2 YSYEKL. This clonotype was obtained from a woman aged 80 or older with acute or convalescent COVID-19. Material for sequencing was peripheral blood. V usage is TRBV4-1 and J usage is TRBJ2-5; 7 nucleotides match TRBD1. CDR3 DNA: TGCGCCAGCAGCCATGGTGGGGCAGGGGGAGAGACCCAGTACTTC. Amino acid sequence: CASSHGGAGGETQYF.